The 8 T cell receptor beta chains reported below all come from one sample, sequenced in a study of low-dose radiotherapy and immunotherapy resistance in tumors. Noted time point: before trial treatment. TRAV- and TRBV-specific primers, spanning alpha and beta chains, primed first-strand cDNA. Both a constant-region primer and a V-primer adapter served to amplify TCRs across 20 PCR cycles. TCRdb re-called the reads with MiXCR, one entry per CDR3 protein. The sample contains around 76,000 distinct CDR3 sequences, approximately 31% of which appear only once. This material consisted of PBMCs, taken before treatment. These TCRs come from a female donor with ovarian cancer.

The chain uses TRBV3-1 and TRBJ2-5; D is uncertain. The CDR3 is made up of 14 amino acids. In germline, CDR1 is LGHDT, CDR2 YNNKEL (reference sequence). V lost 2 bases, J lost 1 base, and 8 bases lay in between. The CDR3 is CASSQSPSQETQYF. The CDR3 DNA reads as TGTGCCAGCAGCCAAAGTCCAAGCCAAGAGACCCAGTACTTC.

As for this clonotype: A far larger clone is one nucleotide away, so this likely arose from a read error. The V call is TRBV5-7, the J call TRBJ2-7; TRBD1 aligns across 7 bases. TRBV5-7 is an open reading frame whose function is uncertain. The CDR3 extends over 16 amino acids. The CDR3 region is CASSSRTGLSVYEQYF. The CDR3, as DNA: TGCGCCAGCAGCTCCAGGACAGGACTTTCAGTCTACGAGCAGTACTTC.

This clonotype was observed at least ten times. The chain is built from TRBV6-6 and TRBJ2-5; the D is unclear. This CDR3 region has 11 residues. The V and J ends lost 3 bases and 5 bases respectively, with 4 bases between them. Germline V gene data show CDR1 as MNHNY and CDR2 as SVGAGI (reference sequence). Here the CDR3 reads CASSYLETQYF. DNA for the CDR3: TGTGCCAGCAGTTATCTCGAGACCCAGTACTTC.

There are many counts of this clonotype. The chain uses TRBV19 and TRBJ1-5; D is unclear. Germline V gene data show CDR1 as LNHDA and CDR2 as SQIVND (reference sequence). Trimming pared 3 bases from V and 5 bases from J, leaving 17 bases between. There are 16 residues in the CDR3. The DNA for the CDR3 is TGTGCCAGTAGTATTCGAGACGGACTTCGCGATCAGCCCCAGCATTTT. As protein: CASSIRDGLRDQPQHF.

This sequence joins TRBV2 and TRBJ1-6; D may be TRBD1 (5 bases). The CDR3 consists of 14 residues. Germline CDR1 reads SNHLY; CDR2 reads FYNNEI. With 4 bases removed from V and 12 bases from J, the gap between germline ends came to 16 bases. CDR3 protein: CASSGEGRIQPLHF. The CDR3 DNA is TGTGCCAGCAGTGGGGAGGGGCGGATTCAACCCCTCCACTTT.

This clonotype was detected ten times or more. This sequence joins TRBV18 and TRBJ2-5; TRBD2 agrees at 7 bases. Germline V gene data show CDR1 as KGHSH and CDR2 as LQKENI. The CDR3 runs 17 residues. Germline trimming cut 3 bases from V and 1 base from J; bases unmatched to any gene: 11. The CDR3 reads CASSPWASGAIQETQYF. The CDR3 nucleotides read TGTGCCAGCTCACCCTGGGCCAGCGGGGCGATCCAAGAGACCCAGTACTTC.

This clonotype showed up many times. This chain uses TRBV6-2 or TRBV6-3 with TRBJ2-3; possibly TRBD2 for D (5 bases). CDR3 length: 17 amino acids. The germline CDR1 and CDR2 sequences are MNHEY and SVGEGT. Trimming took off 6 bases at V and 3 bases at J, with 22 bases between the two ends. CDR3 DNA sequence: TGTGCCAGCAGGGACCGAACAAGCCTACTAGTGACAGATACGCAGTATTTT. Amino acid sequence: CASRDRTSLLVTDTQYF.

In its sample, this clonotype was seen many times. The chain's CDR3 is CASSPRLSYNEQFF. CDR3 bases: TGTGCCAGCAGCCCCAGGTTAAGCTACAATGAGCAGTTCTTC. This sequence joins TRBV11-1 and TRBJ2-1; D not resolved. Per the germline V gene, CDR1 is SGHAT and CDR2 is FQDESV (reference sequence). CDR3 length equals 14 residues. Trimming cost V 5 bases and J 3 bases, with 11 bases left between them.